Detailed here is one TCR beta chain. This record belongs to a study of blood T cell repertoires in COVID-19. Study-level background: In each case, the material was cDNA or gDNA derived from T cells, B-cell-depleted T cells, or PBMCs.

TCRdb keeps only in-frame clones here, not all; method: immunoSEQ multiplex PCR. The sample records about 140,000 clones, about 86% being singletons. The receptor was isolated from a woman aged 55-70 years with acute or convalescent COVID-19. The sample was peripheral blood.

CDR3 nucleotides: TGTGCCAGCAGCCCTCGTCGGACAGGGTCCTACAATGAGCAGTTCTTC. Amino acids: CASSPRRTGSYNEQFF. The chain uses TRBV7-2 and TRBJ2-1; 8 bases map to TRBD1. Germline V lookup: CDR1 SGHTA, CDR2 FQGNSA. V lost 5 bases and J lost 1; bases outside the gene matches: 7. The CDR3 covers 16 residues.